This passage covers 20 T cell receptor beta chains from one sample sequenced in a study of shared clonotypes between healthy human individuals. The table came from immunoSEQ multiplex PCR; TCRdb's copy has only in-frame clones and leaves some out. The profile shows some 900,000 clones, more than 75% of them singletons. Sequencing input: memory CD4+ T cells sorted from blood. The subset is: CD45RA-negative fraction. These receptors originate from a man aged 18 to 35 in good health.

This clone has more than one count but fewer than ten. Germline and junction disagree at one end, which may indicate a read error. CDR3 sequence (DNA): TGTGCCAGCCTACACCCAGGCGGCGGGGGCAGGTTT. Translating gives CASLHPGGGGRF. V gene TRBV6-5 combines with J gene TRBJ1-3; tentative D call: TRBD1 (6 bases). This CDR3 region has 12 residues. The germline CDR1 and CDR2 sequences are MNHEY and SVGAGI.

V gene TRBV10-3 combines with J gene TRBJ1-1; D gene ambiguous. CDR1 and CDR2 from the germline V gene are ENHRY and SYGVKD. Trimming took off 2 bases at V and 0 bases at J, with 10 bases between the two ends. The CDR3 has 15 residues. CDR3 nucleotides: TGTGCCATCAGTGAGGACGCGGGGATGAACACTGAAGCTTTCTTT. The encoded protein is CAISEDAGMNTEAFF.

The chain has TRBV11-3 and TRBJ2-7; TRBD1 is a possible D gene (6 bases). The length of the CDR3 is 13 residues. CDR1 is SGHNT, CDR2 YENEEA, per germline. Trimming cost V 5 bases and J 6 bases, with 14 bases left between them. This CDR3 reads CASSGPQGFEQYF. CDR3 nucleotide sequence: TGTGCCAGCAGCGGACCACAGGGATTCGAGCAGTACTTC.

CDR3 bases: TGTGCCAGCAGCCAAGCACGTGGGATCACAGATACGCAGTATTTT. Amino acid sequence: CASSQARGITDTQYF. The rearrangement uses TRBV4-2 and TRBJ2-3; D is ambiguous. The CDR3 runs 15 residues. Germline values: CDR1 LGHNA, CDR2 YNFKEQ. V was pared by 1 base and J by 2 bases, with 10 bases between.

V gene TRBV18 combines with J gene TRBJ2-7; 7 bases align to TRBD1. Trimming cost V 3 bases and J 5 bases; bases outside gene matches: 7. Germline V lookup: CDR1 KGHSH, CDR2 LQKENI. This CDR3 region has 14 residues. The CDR3 protein is CASSPMQGDNEQYF. CDR3 nucleotide sequence: TGTGCCAGCTCACCTATGCAGGGGGACAACGAGCAGTACTTC.

The chain carries TRBV13 and TRBJ1-6; 7 bases map to TRBD1. With 4 bases clipped from V and 9 bases from J, the junction kept 6 bases outside the gene matches. The CDR3 has 14 amino acids. Looked up from germline, CDR1 is PRHDT and CDR2 is FYEKMQ (reference sequence). The CDR3 loop is CASSSQGGSSPLHF. The CDR3 nucleotides read TGTGCCAGCAGCTCGCAGGGGGGGAGTTCACCCCTCCACTTT.

This chain connects TRBV6-6 to TRBJ1-4; D is unclear. Trimming pared 5 bases from V and 8 bases from J, leaving 15 bases between. The CDR3 contains 14 residues. Germline V gives CDR1 MNHNY, CDR2 SVGAGI (reference sequence). CDR3 loop: CASSPDRFGEKLFF. As DNA, the CDR3 is TGTGCCAGCAGTCCCGACCGTTTTGGGGAAAAACTGTTTTTT.

The rearrangement links TRBV25-1 to TRBJ2-1; 12 positions match TRBD2. Germline V gene data show CDR1 as MGHDK and CDR2 as SYGVNS. This CDR3 has 16 residues. V gave up 5 bases and J gave up 7 bases; unmatched junction bases: 9. For the CDR3, the DNA is TGTGCCAGCAGTCCCCGGTCTAGCGGGAGGGGAAATGAGCAGTTCTTC. Protein product: CASSPRSSGRGNEQFF.

This chain connects TRBV6-6 to TRBJ1-1; 8 bases map to TRBD1. CDR1 MNHNY and CDR2 SVGAGI come from the germline V gene (reference sequence). The CDR3 runs to 15 residues. The J segment lost 6 bases and the V segment lost 0 bases, leaving 6 bases of the junction unmatched. The CDR3 nucleotides are TGTGCCAGCAGTTACTCTGACAGGGGAGGTCCTGAAGCTTTCTTT. Its protein is CASSYSDRGGPEAFF.

There are a few counts of this clone. The genes are TRBV2 and TRBJ1-2; D may be TRBD1 (5 bases). Trimming took 0 bases from V and 8 from J, leaving 16 bases between them. This CDR3 comprises 15 residues. Germline V lookup: CDR1 SNHLY, CDR2 FYNNEI. The CDR3 protein is CASSEALQAGRGYTF. In nucleotides, the CDR3 is TGTGCCAGCAGTGAAGCGTTGCAGGCAGGGCGAGGCTACACCTTC. Complete variable domain (other parts from reference TRBV2 and TRBJ1-2): EPEVTQTPSHQVTQMGQEVILRCVPISNHLYFYWYRQILGQKVEFLVSFYNNEISEKSEIFDDQFSVERPDGSNFTLKIRSTKLEDSAMYFCASSEALQAGRGYTFGSGTRLTVV.

As regards this clone: This CDR3 is also generated by other DNA sequences in the sample. The rearrangement links TRBV5-6 to TRBJ2-7; D might be TRBD1 or TRBD2, each matching 5 bases. Germline CDR1 SGHDT, CDR2 YYEEEE. Trimming left V 4 bases short and J 0 bases short, with 14 bases between. The CDR3 runs to 15 residues. The CDR3 nucleotides read TGTGCCAGCAGCCCGGGGACGGGCGGCTCCTACGAGCAGTACTTC. This encodes CASSPGTGGSYEQYF.

V is TRBV13 and J is TRBJ2-1; a possible D gene is TRBD1 (6 bases). The length of the CDR3 is 17 residues. Trimming removed 5 bases from V and 2 bases from J, with 19 bases in between. Germline CDR1 reads PRHDT; CDR2 reads FYEKMQ (reference sequence). The chain's CDR3 is CASSLSLGTTAYNEQFF. CDR3 coding DNA: TGTGCCAGCAGCCTCTCCCTTGGGACAACGGCCTACAATGAGCAGTTCTTC.

This chain joins TRBV5-1 and TRBJ1-1, with 7 bases aligning to TRBD1. Germline loops: CDR1 SGHRS, CDR2 YFSETQ. V lost 3 bases and J lost 5; bases outside the gene matches: 13. The CDR3 is 16 residues long. The CDR3 nucleotides are TGCGCCAGCAGCTCTTCATCCGGGACAGTTGGAACTGAAGCTTTCTTT. Encoded protein: CASSSSSGTVGTEAFF.

Notes on this clone: This sample includes further DNA sequences coding for the same CDR3. This chain joins TRBV18 and TRBJ2-3; 8 bases line up with TRBD1. V was clipped by 3 bases and J by 5 bases; unmatched bases: 1. The germline V gene encodes CDR1 KGHSH and CDR2 LQKENI. The CDR3 is 13 amino acids. The DNA of the CDR3 is TGTGCCAGCTCACCCGGACAGGGAGATACGCAGTATTTT. Its translation: CASSPGQGDTQYF.

This chain uses TRBV11-3 with TRBJ2-7; 9 nucleotides match TRBD1. V was pared by 5 bases and J by 0 bases, with 5 bases of the junction left unmatched. In germline, CDR1 is SGHNT, CDR2 YENEEA. The CDR3 spans 15 residues. CDR3 coding DNA: TGTGCCAGCAGCGCAGGGGGACAGGGCTCCTACGAGCAGTACTTC. Its protein is CASSAGGQGSYEQYF.

The chain has TRBV5-6 and TRBJ1-2, with D perhaps matching TRBD1 (6 bases). Germline V gives CDR1 SGHDT, CDR2 YYEEEE. There are 13 residues in the CDR3. V lost 3 bases to trimming and J lost 9 bases, with 15 bases between them. This chain's CDR3 is CASSSGEMRSYTF. The CDR3 DNA reads as TGTGCCAGCAGCTCAGGGGAGATGAGGAGCTACACCTTC.

The gene calls are TRBV7-9 and TRBJ1-3; D not certain. Germline CDR1 is SEHNR and CDR2 is FQNEAQ (reference sequence). V was pared by 7 bases and J by 1 base, with 11 bases between. The CDR3 covers 14 residues. The CDR3 sequence is CASTMSRSGNTIYF. As DNA, the CDR3 is TGTGCCAGCACCATGAGTAGGTCTGGAAACACCATATATTTT. The variable domain in full, with the rest retrieved from reference TRBV7-9 and TRBJ1-3, is DTGVSQNPRHKITKRGQNVTFRCDPISEHNRLYWYRQTLGQGPEFLTYFQNEAQLEKSRLLSDRFSAERPKGSFSTLEIQRTEQGDSAMYLCASTMSRSGNTIYFGEGSWLTVV.

This clone was observed a few times. V and J are TRBV4-1 and TRBJ1-3; no reliable D call. Deletions cut 3 bases from V and 6 bases from J, with 15 bases between. CDR3 length: 15 residues. Per the germline V gene, CDR1 is MGHRA and CDR2 is YSYEKL. The CDR3 spells CASSQTRTVENTIYF. For the CDR3, the DNA is TGCGCCAGCAGCCAGACCCGGACTGTGGAAAACACCATATATTTT.

The gene calls are TRBV30 and TRBJ2-7, with D perhaps matching TRBD1 (5 bases). The CDR3 totals 18 residues. Looked up from germline, CDR1 is GTSNPN and CDR2 is SVGIG (reference sequence). V was cut by 0 bases and J by 9 bases, with 30 bases left in between. CDR3 amino acids: CAWSVRQGLKPRLSGQYF. DNA for the CDR3: TGTGCCTGGAGTGTAAGGCAGGGTCTAAAGCCTCGCCTCTCGGGGCAGTACTTC.

This chain uses TRBV5-1 with TRBJ2-3, with TRBD2 matching over 11 bases. The ends lost 2 bases at V and 11 bases at J; junction bases unmatched: 1. This CDR3 has 12 amino acids. CDR1 SGHRS and CDR2 YFSETQ come from the germline V gene. CDR3 nucleotide sequence: TGCGCCAGCAGCTTAGGGACTAGCGGGCAGTATTTT. Translated, it gives CASSLGTSGQYF.